What follows are 14 T cell receptor beta chains derived from one specimen sequenced in a study of blood T cell repertoires in COVID-19. Repertoires were generated with immunoSEQ multiplex PCR, while TCRdb's copy carries only in-frame clones and drops some. This sample carries hundreds of thousands of clones, around 82% of them seen once, and the ten largest clones take more than 8%. Sequenced material: peripheral blood. The receptors were gathered from a woman aged 45-59 years who had recovered from COVID-19.

The chain joins TRBV28 to TRBJ1-2, with D possibly being TRBD1 (6 bases). The CDR3 has 12 amino acids. The V end was cut by 7 bases, the J end by 8 bases, with 14 bases between. Germline CDR1 and CDR2: MDHEN and SYDVKM. CDR3 DNA: TGTGCCAGCAAGACAGGCCTCCCCGGCTACACCTTC. It encodes CASKTGLPGYTF.

The gene calls are TRBV24-1 and TRBJ2-3; 8 bases are a match to TRBD2. J lost 2 bases, V lost 3 bases, and 12 bases had no gene match. The CDR3 covers 18 residues. The V gene's germline CDR1 is KGHDR and CDR2 SFDVKD. CDR3 sequence (DNA): TGTGCCACCAGTGATCGTCTGGGGGCGGGAGGCCCCACAGATACGCAGTATTTT. This encodes CATSDRLGAGGPTDTQYF.

This clone came up once. This chain's CDR3 is CASSLRASGGSTDTQYF. The CDR3 DNA reads as TGTGCCAGCAGCTTACGGGCTAGCGGGGGCTCCACAGATACGCAGTATTTT. This sequence joins TRBV7-9 and TRBJ2-3; 10 bases map to TRBD2. This CDR3 is built from 17 residues. Germline assignment: CDR1 SEHNR and CDR2 FQNEAQ (reference sequence). V lost 2 bases to trimming and J lost 2 bases; unmatched junction nucleotides: 7.

This clone was seen a handful of times. This chain joins TRBV29-1 and TRBJ2-3, with 16 nucleotides matching TRBD2. The CDR3 is 15 amino acids. Trimming at V came to 7 bases and at J to 6 bases, leaving 7 bases not matched to a gene. Germline lookup yields CDR1 SQVTM and CDR2 ANQGSEA. The CDR3 reads CSAKGLAGGGDTQYF. The DNA of the CDR3 is TGCAGCGCTAAGGGACTAGCGGGGGGGGGTGATACGCAGTATTTT.

The chain employs TRBV5-1 and TRBJ1-2; D remains ambiguous. Germline-derived CDR1 and CDR2 are SGHRS and YFSETQ. V was shortened by 0 bases and J by 0 bases, with 12 bases between the two germline ends. CDR3 length equals 16 residues. CDR3 in DNA: TGCGCCAGCAGCTTGGCCGGCCCAGGCTCTAACTATGGCTACACCTTC. Translating it yields CASSLAGPGSNYGYTF.

The chain employs TRBV19 and TRBJ1-2; TRBD1 is a possible D gene (5 bases). Germline V gene lookup returns CDR1 LNHDA and CDR2 SQIVND (reference sequence). The CDR3 runs 17 residues. V was cut by 3 bases and J by 4 bases, with 21 bases left in between. CDR3 amino acids: CASSIRGVQMLGYGYTF. CDR3 nucleotides: TGTGCCAGTAGTATCCGGGGGGTCCAGATGCTGGGCTATGGCTACACCTTC.

This chain uses TRBV19 with TRBJ2-7; 9 bases are shared with TRBD2. Germline values: CDR1 LNHDA, CDR2 SQIVND (reference sequence). Losses at the gene ends were 5 bases for V and 3 bases for J; bases not matched to a gene: 14. The CDR3 consists of 17 residues. This chain's CDR3 is CASSPRGSGRIRYEQYF. The CDR3 nucleotides read TGTGCCAGTAGTCCCCGGGGTAGCGGGAGAATCCGCTACGAGCAGTACTTC.

The V and J genes are TRBV15 and TRBJ2-7; weak D call: TRBD1 (5 bases). V lost 2 bases to trimming and J lost 2 bases, with 19 bases between them. Germline V gives CDR1 LNHNV, CDR2 YYDKDF (reference sequence). The CDR3 is 17 amino acids. The CDR3 region is CATSRFLMAGIAYEQYF. The CDR3 DNA follows: TGTGCCACCAGCAGATTCCTGATGGCAGGGATCGCCTACGAGCAGTACTTC.

V gene TRBV10-2 combines with J gene TRBJ1-1, with a tentative D call TRBD1 (5 bases). This CDR3 region has 15 residues. CDR1 is WSHSY and CDR2 is SAAADI in the germline V gene. With 6 bases removed from V and 1 base from J, the gap between germline ends came to 15 bases. CDR3 loop: CASSKGLSWNTEAFF. CDR3 DNA: TGCGCCAGCAGCAAGGGGTTAAGTTGGAACACTGAAGCTTTCTTT.

The chain is built from TRBV13 and TRBJ2-5; D gene ambiguous. This CDR3 is 13 amino acids long. Germline V gene data show CDR1 as PRHDT and CDR2 as FYEKMQ (reference sequence). V lost 2 bases to trimming and J lost 5 bases, with 9 bases between them. In DNA form, the CDR3 reads TGTGCCAGCAGCTTACTCGAGGCGGAGACCCAGTACTTC. The encoded protein is CASSLLEAETQYF.

This clone was detected only a few times. The chain is built from TRBV19 and TRBJ2-1, with TRBD2 matching over 13 bases. V dropped 4 bases and J dropped 8; count of bases not matched to a gene: 5. This CDR3 is 15 amino acids long. Germline-derived CDR1 and CDR2 are LNHDA and SQIVND (reference sequence). Written as DNA, the CDR3 is TGTGCCAGTAGTAGCGGGACTAGCGGGAAGCATGAGCAGTTCTTC. It yields the protein CASSSGTSGKHEQFF.

CDR3 bases: TGTGCCAGCAGCCAGTCACGGGGTTCGGATGGCTACACCTTC. It codes for CASSQSRGSDGYTF. The chain combines TRBV11-2 with TRBJ1-2; no reliable D call. This CDR3 is 14 amino acids long. V was pared by 5 bases and J by 6 bases, with 16 bases between. CDR1 and CDR2 from the germline V gene are SGHAT and FQNNGV.

The V call is TRBV28, the J call TRBJ1-3; TRBD1 matches 10 bases. The CDR3 loop spans 15 amino acids. With 7 bases clipped from V and 3 bases from J, the junction kept 6 bases outside the gene matches. Germline V gives CDR1 MDHEN, CDR2 SYDVKM. Here the CDR3 reads CASIDRGLGGNTIYF. The CDR3 DNA reads as TGTGCCAGCATTGACAGGGGGCTGGGTGGAAACACCATATATTTT.

This clone came up once. The rearrangement links TRBV30 to TRBJ2-7, with a possible D match to TRBD2 (6 bases). The germline CDR1 and CDR2 sequences are GTSNPN and SVGIG (reference sequence). Trimming removed 3 bases at V and 2 bases at J, with 14 bases between. This CDR3 comprises 14 residues. In nucleotides, the CDR3 is TGTGCCTGGAGAAAAGTAGCGGCTACCTACGAGCAGTACTTC. It specifies CAWRKVAATYEQYF.